This T cell receptor beta chain was captured by sequencing in a study of response to subunit inactivated influenza vaccine. The study's findings and limits: Researchers suggested that each seasonal influenza vaccination recruits few new T cells.

For this clonotype: The antigen is not known.

Trimming took 0 bases from V and 2 from J, leaving 11 bases between them. Germline lookup yields CDR1 GTSNPN and CDR2 SVGIG (reference sequence). The CDR3 sequence is 16 residues long. TCRdb analysed the RT-PCR reads with MiXCR anew, one entry per CDR3 protein. Altogether 300,000 to 350,000 distinct CDR3 sequences are present, 22% being singletons, with the ten largest covering about 9.3%. The origin of this receptor is a man aged 45-69 years who received an inactivated influenza vaccine. The gene calls are TRBV30 and TRBJ2-6; maybe TRBD1 (6 bases). The sequenced sample was PBMCs from blood, obtained less than 22 months after vaccination. For the CDR3, the DNA is TGTGCCTGGAGTGTAGGAAACAGGGCTGGGGCCAACGTCCTGACTTTC. Residues: CAWSVGNRAGANVLTF.